The present entry profiles one T cell receptor (beta chain) with its context. For CDR3 and TCR beta VDJ profiling, genomic DNA was the template used. In TCRdb, the reads were re-called with MiXCR into one record per CDR3 protein. This sample has 98,000 or so distinct CDR3 sequences, with 40% to 60% found just once. Germline V CDR1 and CDR2: MGHDK, SYGVNS. The CDR3 has 14 residues. V was clipped by 5 bases and J by 4 bases, with 12 bases between them. This record belongs to a study of CD8+CD57+ T cells in acquired aplastic anemia. About the research overall: DNA per sorted CD4+ or CD8+ sample ranged roughly 0.17 to 27.4 ug, averaging around 3.1 ug. Healthy-donor CD4+ cells averaged approximately 10 million reads.

The receptor's source is a human donor in good health, serving as a control. The chain carries TRBV25-1 and TRBJ1-5, with D possibly TRBD1 on 5 matching bases. Specimen: sorted CD4+, CD8+, or CD8+CD57+ T cells (not recorded which) from PBMCs. The CDR3, as DNA: TGTGCCAGCAGTCTGGGACGGATAAATCAGCCCCAGCATTTT. It specifies CASSLGRINQPQHF.